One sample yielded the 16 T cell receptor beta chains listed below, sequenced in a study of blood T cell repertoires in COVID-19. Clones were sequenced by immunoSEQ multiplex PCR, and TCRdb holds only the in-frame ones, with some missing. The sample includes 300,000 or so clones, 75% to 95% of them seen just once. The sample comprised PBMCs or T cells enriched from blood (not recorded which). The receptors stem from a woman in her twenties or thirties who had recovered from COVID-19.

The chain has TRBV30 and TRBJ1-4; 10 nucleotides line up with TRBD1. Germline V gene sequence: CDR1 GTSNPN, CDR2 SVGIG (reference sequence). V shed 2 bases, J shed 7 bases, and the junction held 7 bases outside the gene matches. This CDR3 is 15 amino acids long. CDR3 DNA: TGTGCCTGGAGTAAAGGACAGGGGGGGGCTGAAAAACTGTTTTTT. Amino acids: CAWSKGQGGAEKLFF.

CDR3 coding DNA: TGTGCCAGCAGTCCCCAGGGGTACGACGAGCAGTACTTC. Amino acids: CASSPQGYDEQYF. The V and J genes are TRBV27 and TRBJ2-7, with D possibly being TRBD1 (6 bases). CDR3 length: 13 amino acids. The V end lost 5 bases, the J end lost 5 bases, and 13 bases lay between the germline ends. Germline values: CDR1 MNHEY, CDR2 SMNVEV (reference sequence).

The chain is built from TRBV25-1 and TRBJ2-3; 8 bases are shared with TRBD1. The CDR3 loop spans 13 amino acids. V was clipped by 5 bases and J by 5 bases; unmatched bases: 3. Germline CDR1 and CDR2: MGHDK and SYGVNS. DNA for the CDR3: TGTGCCAGCAGTAGGACAGGGAAAGATACGCAGTATTTT. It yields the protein CASSRTGKDTQYF. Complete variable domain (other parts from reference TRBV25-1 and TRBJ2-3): EADIYQTPRYLVIGTGKKITLECSQTMGHDKMYWYQQDPGMELHLIHYSYGVNSTEKGDLSSESTVSRIRTEHFPLTLESARPSHTSQYLCASSRTGKDTQYFGPGTRLTVL.

The CDR3, as DNA: TGTGCCAGCAGCGCATTCTACAGGGGTAACTATGGCTACACCTTC. As protein: CASSAFYRGNYGYTF. The V and J genes are TRBV27 and TRBJ1-2; 7 nucleotides align to TRBD1. Trimming cost V 6 bases and J 1 base; bases outside gene matches: 8. The germline CDR1 and CDR2 sequences are MNHEY and SMNVEV (reference sequence). This CDR3 is built from 15 residues.

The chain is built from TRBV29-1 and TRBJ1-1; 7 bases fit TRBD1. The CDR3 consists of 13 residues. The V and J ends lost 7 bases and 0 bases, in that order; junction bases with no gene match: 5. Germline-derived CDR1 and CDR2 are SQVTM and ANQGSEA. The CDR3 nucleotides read TGCAGCGGATACAGGGGCTTGAACACTGAAGCTTTCTTT. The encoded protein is CSGYRGLNTEAFF.

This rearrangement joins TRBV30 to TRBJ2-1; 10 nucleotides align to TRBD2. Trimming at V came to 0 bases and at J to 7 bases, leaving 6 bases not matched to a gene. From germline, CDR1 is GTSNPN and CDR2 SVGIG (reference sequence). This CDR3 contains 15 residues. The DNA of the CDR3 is TGTGCCTGGAGTGTTGGCCTAGCGGGAGAAAATGAGCAGTTCTTC. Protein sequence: CAWSVGLAGENEQFF. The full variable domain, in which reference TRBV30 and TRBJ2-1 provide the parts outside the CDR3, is SQTIHQWPATLVQPVGSPLSLECTVEGTSNPNLYWYRQAAGRGLQLLFYSVGIGQISSEVPQNLSASRPQDRQFILSSKKLLLSDSGFYLCAWSVGLAGENEQFFGPGTRLTVL.

The DNA for the CDR3 is TGCAGTGCTAGTACCGGGACAGGTAATCAGCCCCAGCATTTT. Protein product: CSASTGTGNQPQHF. The rearrangement joins TRBV20-1 to TRBJ1-5, with 8 bases matching TRBD1. This CDR3 is built from 14 residues. V shed 3 bases and J 4 bases; nucleotides not matched to a gene: 5. CDR1 is DFQATT and CDR2 is SNEGSKA in the germline V gene (reference sequence).

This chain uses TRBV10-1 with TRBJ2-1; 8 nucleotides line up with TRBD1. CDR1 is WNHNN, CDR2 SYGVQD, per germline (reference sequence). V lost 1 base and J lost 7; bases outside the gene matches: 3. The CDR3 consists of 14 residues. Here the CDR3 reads CASSEFRQGNEQFF. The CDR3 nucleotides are TGCGCCAGCAGTGAGTTCAGACAGGGGAATGAGCAGTTCTTC.

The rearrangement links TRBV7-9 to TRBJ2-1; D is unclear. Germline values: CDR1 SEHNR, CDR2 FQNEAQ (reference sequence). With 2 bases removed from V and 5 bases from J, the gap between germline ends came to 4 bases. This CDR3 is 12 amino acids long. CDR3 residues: CASSLRDNEQFF. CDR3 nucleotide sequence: TGTGCCAGCAGCTTAAGAGACAATGAGCAGTTCTTC.

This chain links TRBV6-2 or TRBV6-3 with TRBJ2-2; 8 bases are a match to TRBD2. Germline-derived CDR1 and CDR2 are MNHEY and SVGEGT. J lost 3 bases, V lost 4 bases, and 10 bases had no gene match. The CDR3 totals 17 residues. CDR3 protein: CASSFTPGGPDTGELFF. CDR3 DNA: TGTGCCAGCAGTTTTACCCCGGGAGGGCCTGACACCGGGGAGCTGTTTTTT.

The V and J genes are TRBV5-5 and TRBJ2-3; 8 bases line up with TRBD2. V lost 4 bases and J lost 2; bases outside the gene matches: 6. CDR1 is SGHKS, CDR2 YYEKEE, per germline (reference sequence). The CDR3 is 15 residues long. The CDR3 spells CASSTIAGPTDTQYF. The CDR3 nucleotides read TGTGCCAGCAGCACGATAGCGGGACCCACAGATACGCAGTATTTT.

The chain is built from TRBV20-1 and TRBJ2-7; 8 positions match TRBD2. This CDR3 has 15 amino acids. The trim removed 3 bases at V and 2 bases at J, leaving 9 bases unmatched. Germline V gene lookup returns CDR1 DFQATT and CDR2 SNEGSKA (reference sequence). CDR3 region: CSASSREGSPYEQYF. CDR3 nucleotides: TGCAGTGCTAGTTCCCGGGAGGGATCTCCCTACGAGCAGTACTTC.

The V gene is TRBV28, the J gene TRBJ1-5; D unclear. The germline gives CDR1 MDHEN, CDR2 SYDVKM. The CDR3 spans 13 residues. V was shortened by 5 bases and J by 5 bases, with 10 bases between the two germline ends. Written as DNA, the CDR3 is TGTGCCAGCAGTCCCCCAGATTATCAGCCCCAGCATTTT. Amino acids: CASSPPDYQPQHF.

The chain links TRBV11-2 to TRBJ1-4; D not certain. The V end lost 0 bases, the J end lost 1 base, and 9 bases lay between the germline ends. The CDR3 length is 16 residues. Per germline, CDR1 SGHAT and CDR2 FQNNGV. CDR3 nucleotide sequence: TGTGCCAGCAGCTTAGACAGGATCCTAACTAATGAAAAACTGTTTTTT. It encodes CASSLDRILTNEKLFF.

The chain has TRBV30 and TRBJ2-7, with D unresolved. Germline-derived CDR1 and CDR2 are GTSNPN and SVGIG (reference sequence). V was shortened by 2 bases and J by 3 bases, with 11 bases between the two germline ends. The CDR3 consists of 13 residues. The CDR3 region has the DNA TGTGCCTGGAGTATTCCCCCCCTCTACGAGCAGTACTTC. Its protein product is CAWSIPPLYEQYF. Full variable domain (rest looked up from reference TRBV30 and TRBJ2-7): SQTIHQWPATLVQPVGSPLSLECTVEGTSNPNLYWYRQAAGRGLQLLFYSVGIGQISSEVPQNLSASRPQDRQFILSSKKLLLSDSGFYLCAWSIPPLYEQYFGPGTRLTVT.

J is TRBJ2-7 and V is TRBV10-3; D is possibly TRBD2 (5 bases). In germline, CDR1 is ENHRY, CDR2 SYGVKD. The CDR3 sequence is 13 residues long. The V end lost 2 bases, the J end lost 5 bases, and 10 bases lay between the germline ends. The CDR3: CAISERERDEQYF. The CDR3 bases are TGTGCCATCAGTGAGAGGGAGAGGGACGAGCAGTACTTC.